These T cell receptor beta chains were read from a single sample in a study of T-cell memory formation after mild COVID-19. A single record per CDR3 protein comes from TCRdb applying MiXCR to the 5' RACE reads. The table has 150,000 or so distinct CDR3 sequences, approximately 25% seen once. Sequenced sample: PBMCs or a T cell subset sorted from them (not recorded which). The receptors derive from an adult woman who had mild COVID-19 (a few samples of this study predate the infection). Cell type and time point are not known. The CDR3 runs from the conserved cysteine through the conserved F or W. The D gene is left open where the match is weak. Size tells how often a clone was seen (once, few, many) or the class of an expanded clone, and some rows leave it out.

D	J	size	V	DNA	CDR3
TRBD1	TRBJ2-7	many	TRBV3-1	TGTGCCAGCAGCCAACCCGGGACAGGCTCCTACGAGCAGTACTTC	CASSQPGTGSYEQYF
NA	TRBJ2-3	few	TRBV3-1	TGTGCCAGCAGCCAAGATCCTTATAGGCCAGATACGCAGTATTTT	CASSQDPYRPDTQYF
NA	TRBJ2-7	NA	TRBV24-1	TGTGCCACCAGTGATTCAGCCTACGAGCAGTACTTC	CATSDSAYEQYF
NA	TRBJ2-1	NA	TRBV29-1	TGCAGCGTTTTGGCAGGGGTCCATGAGCAGTTCTTC	CSVLAGVHEQFF
TRBD2	TRBJ2-3	NA	TRBV7-8	TGTGCCAGCAGCTCCTTAGCGGGCGTAATTTCGGATACGCAGTATTTT	CASSSLAGVISDTQYF
NA	TRBJ1-1	few	TRBV20-1	TGCAGTGCTCCCCTGACCCTGAACACTGAAGCTTTCTTT	CSAPLTLNTEAFF
NA	TRBJ2-1	few	TRBV12-3/TRBV12-4	TGTGCCAGCAGCCCCACAGGGTCCCCCTACAATGAGCAGTTCTTC	CASSPTGSPYNEQFF
NA	TRBJ1-1	NA	TRBV4-1	TGCGCCAGCAGCCAAGATGGTGACATGAACACTGAAGCTTTCTTT	CASSQDGDMNTEAFF
TRBD2	TRBJ2-1	NA	TRBV9	TGTGCCAGCAGCGTAGCTAGTAGCGGGGACTACAATGAGCAGTTCTTC	CASSVASSGDYNEQFF
NA	TRBJ2-5	NA	TRBV28	TGTGCCAGCAGCGCCCTTAGGGATCGAAGGGAGACCCAGTACTTC	CASSALRDRRETQYF
TRBD2	TRBJ2-1	few	TRBV20-1	TGCAGTGCTACTATTCTAGCGGGAGAGCAGTTCTTC	CSATILAGEQFF
NA	TRBJ2-7	NA	TRBV20-1	TGCAGTGCTAGGTCTCGGCCTCTAACCCGTCTCTACGAGCAGTACTTC	CSARSRPLTRLYEQYF
TRBD1	TRBJ1-5	NA	TRBV7-3	TGTGCCAGCAGCTTAGCACAGGGGTGGGTCGGTGTTCAGCCCCAGCATTTT	CASSLAQGWVGVQPQHF
TRBD2	TRBJ2-1	few	TRBV2	TGTGCCAGCAGTGCGAGCGGGAGGTCCCTGGATGAGCAGTTCTTC	CASSASGRSLDEQFF
NA	TRBJ2-1	NA	TRBV15	TGTGCCACCAGCAGTGGGTACAACGACGGCAATGAGCAGTTCTTC	CATSSGYNDGNEQFF
TRBD1	TRBJ2-3	NA	TRBV5-1	TGCGCCAGCAGCTTGACAGGGGATGGCACAGATACGCAGTATTTT	CASSLTGDGTDTQYF
NA	TRBJ1-1	NA	TRBV15	TGTGCCACCGGCTCCAGGGAGTTTGAAGCTTTCTTT	CATGSREFEAFF
TRBD2	TRBJ2-3	NA	TRBV9	TGTGCCAGCAGCGTAGAAATAGCGGGGGTCACAGATACGCAGTATTTT	CASSVEIAGVTDTQYF
NA	TRBJ2-3	NA	TRBV3-1	TGTGCCAGCAGCCCCTGGGTAGGGGGAGATACGCAGTATTTT	CASSPWVGGDTQYF
NA	TRBJ2-3	few	TRBV29-1	TGCAGCGTTGAAGATGCGGGAAAGTGGGGTACGCAGTATTTT	CSVEDAGKWGTQYF
TRBD1	TRBJ1-2	many	TRBV12-3/TRBV12-4	TGTGCCAGCAGCCTCGACAGGGACTATGGCTACACCTTC	CASSLDRDYGYTF
NA	TRBJ2-1	few	TRBV14	TGTGCCAGCAGCCAAGAAGGGGGGGCCGCCCGGGTGTTCTTC	CASSQEGGAARVFF
TRBD2	TRBJ2-5	NA	TRBV7-7	TGTGCCAGCAGCTTAGTGGAGACTAGCGGGGACACCCAAGAGACCCAGTACTTC	CASSLVETSGDTQETQYF
NA	TRBJ2-3	NA	TRBV15	TGTGCCACCAGTCGCGCCGGGACGCAGGACTTAGATACGCAGTATTTT	CATSRAGTQDLDTQYF
TRBD1	TRBJ2-6	few	TRBV5-1	TGCGCCAGCAGCGCGTTGGCCGGGACAGGGGACTCTGGGGCCAACGTCCTGACTTTC	CASSALAGTGDSGANVLTF
NA	TRBJ1-5	NA	TRBV4-2	TGTGCCAGCAGCCAAGGGGCAGCCGGCTATCAGCCCCAGCATTTT	CASSQGAAGYQPQHF
NA	TRBJ2-5	few	TRBV9	TGTGCCAGCACCGCGGGGGACAGGCAAGAGACCCAGTACTTC	CASTAGDRQETQYF